Presented here are 3 T cell receptor beta chains from one specimen sequenced in a study of neurological immune-mediated disorders (dated by TCRdb to the late 2010s). The library relied on 5' RACE. The run used an Illumina HiSeq 2500. TCRdb cleaned the public reads at Q25 with fastp, built clones with MiXCR and kept in-frame beta chains. Each CDR3 protein appears once, grouped with its most common genes and DNA. The sample table shows about 30,000 distinct CDR3 sequences, and 9.5% to 13% are seen once. The ten largest clones take up about 5.6% of the sample. Sequenced sample: PBMCs. These receptors originate from a woman between 55 and 75 years old in good health.

This clonotype was seen repeatedly, ten times or more. V usage is TRBV27 and J usage is TRBJ1-1; TRBD1 might be the D (5 bases). The CDR3 totals 17 residues. CDR1 and CDR2 (germline): MNHEY, SMNVEV (reference sequence). The V end lost 3 bases, the J end lost 1 base, and 18 bases lay between the germline ends. CDR3 DNA sequence: TGTGCCAGCAGTTTTTCCAGGGAGGCTGTGGGGAACACTGAAGCTTTCTTT. Amino acid sequence: CASSFSREAVGNTEAFF.

In its sample, this clonotype was seen many times. A read error may be the cause here, since a much bigger clone is one base away. The V gene is TRBV20-1, the J gene TRBJ2-2, with 8 bases fitting TRBD1. Germline CDR1 is DFQATT and CDR2 is SNEGSKA (reference sequence). This CDR3 is built from 16 residues. CDR3 sequence: CSARDLRQGNTGEPFF. DNA of the CDR3: TGCAGTGCTAGAGATCTACGACAGGGGAACACCGGGGAGCCGTTTTTT.

Note on this clonotype: Just one base apart from a much larger clone, this may be a read error. The chain carries TRBV4-2 and TRBJ1-2; D call uncertain. CDR3 length: 14 residues. Germline values: CDR1 LGHNA, CDR2 YNFKEQ. CDR3 residues: CVSSLVAGDYGYTF. Written as DNA, the CDR3 is TGTGTCAGCAGCCTCGTGGCCGGGGACTATGGCTACACCTTC.